The 13 T cell receptor beta chains below come from one sample, sequenced in a study of blood T cell repertoires in COVID-19. Assay: immunoSEQ multiplex PCR; the TCRdb copy retains only in-frame clones and omits some. The repertoire holds more than 250,000 clones, with more than 80% as singletons. The sample taken for sequencing was peripheral blood. Receptors were obtained from a man younger than 35 who had recovered from COVID-19.

This chain links TRBV19 with TRBJ1-2, with 9 nucleotides matching TRBD1. The V and J ends lost 5 bases and 3 bases, in that order; junction bases with no gene match: 4. Germline loops: CDR1 LNHDA, CDR2 SQIVND (reference sequence). The CDR3 has 14 amino acids. The CDR3 DNA follows: TGTGCCAGTAGTTTACAGGGGGCTGACTATGGCTACACCTTC. Its protein is CASSLQGADYGYTF.

This clone was picked up a small number of times. V gene TRBV4-1 combines with J gene TRBJ1-5; maybe TRBD1 (6 bases). Trimming pared 5 bases from V and 0 bases from J, leaving 11 bases between. Germline-derived CDR1 and CDR2 are MGHRA and YSYEKL. The CDR3 runs 15 residues. This CDR3 reads CASSAYRDSNQPQHF. The CDR3 DNA reads as TGCGCCAGCAGCGCCTACAGGGATAGCAATCAGCCCCAGCATTTT.

The rearrangement joins TRBV4-2 to TRBJ2-7, with 7 bases matching TRBD1. Looked up from germline, CDR1 is LGHNA and CDR2 is YNFKEQ. CDR3 length: 14 residues. The ends lost 3 bases at V and 5 bases at J; junction bases unmatched: 7. In nucleotides, the CDR3 is TGTGCCAGCAGCCATGGACAGGTCGCCAACGAGCAGTACTTC. As protein: CASSHGQVANEQYF.

This clone was observed a single time. The gene calls are TRBV3-1 (or the pseudogene TRBV3-2) and TRBJ2-5, with D unresolved. The V end lost 1 base, the J end lost 4 bases, and 7 bases lay between the germline ends. The CDR3 sequence is 13 residues long. Per the germline V gene, CDR1 is LGHDT and CDR2 is YNNKEL (reference sequence). The CDR3 nucleotides are TGTGCCAGCAGCCAAGCTAGGCGAGAGACCCAGTACTTC. Translating it yields CASSQARRETQYF.

The chain employs TRBV20-1 and TRBJ2-7; D uncertain. Trimming removed 3 bases from V and 2 bases from J, with 11 bases in between. The germline V gene encodes CDR1 DFQATT and CDR2 SNEGSKA (reference sequence). The length of the CDR3 is 13 residues. Written as DNA, the CDR3 is TGCAGTGCTAGTCCCCAGGTTACCTACGAGCAGTACTTC. Protein sequence: CSASPQVTYEQYF.

This clone appeared a single time. This chain uses TRBV5-1 with TRBJ2-1, with D maybe TRBD1 (6 bases). The germline CDR1 and CDR2 sequences are SGHRS and YFSETQ. V was pared by 1 base and J by 5 bases, with 10 bases between. The CDR3 sequence is 14 residues long. The CDR3 sequence: CASSLFRTDNEQFF. The DNA for the CDR3 is TGCGCCAGCAGCTTGTTCAGGACAGACAATGAGCAGTTCTTC.

V usage is TRBV2 and J usage is TRBJ2-7; TRBD2 is a possible D gene (5 bases). Germline V gene lookup returns CDR1 SNHLY and CDR2 FYNNEI. V gave up 6 bases and J gave up 6 bases, with 21 bases separating them. The CDR3 covers 15 residues. The CDR3 region has the DNA TGTGCCAGCAGAACTGACCCCTCCGGCCTAGCCGAGCAGTACTTC. Translating it yields CASRTDPSGLAEQYF. Using reference TRBV2 and TRBJ2-7 for the parts outside the CDR3, the full variable domain is EPEVTQTPSHQVTQMGQEVILRCVPISNHLYFYWYRQILGQKVEFLVSFYNNEISEKSEIFDDQFSVERPDGSNFTLKIRSTKLEDSAMYFCASRTDPSGLAEQYFGPGTRLTVT.

There are many counts of this clone. V and J are TRBV7-9 and TRBJ1-1; TRBD1 is a possible D gene (6 bases). This CDR3 contains 16 residues. V was clipped by 2 bases and J by 3 bases, with 16 bases between them. Germline lookup yields CDR1 SEHNR and CDR2 FQNEAQ (reference sequence). CDR3 nucleotide sequence: TGTGCCAGCAGCTTATCGCCCATTCCAGGGGACACTGAAGCTTTCTTT. Translated: CASSLSPIPGDTEAFF.

The chain couples TRBV10-3 to TRBJ2-3; 8 bases are shared with TRBD2. The V and J ends lost 2 bases and 1 base, in that order; junction bases with no gene match: 2. CDR1 is ENHRY, CDR2 SYGVKD, per germline. This CDR3 is built from 15 residues. Here the CDR3 DNA reads TGTGCCATCAGTGAGCAAGCGGGGGGCACAGATACGCAGTATTTT. Amino acids: CAISEQAGGTDTQYF.

The chain employs TRBV5-4 and TRBJ2-1, with 10 nucleotides matching TRBD1. The germline gives CDR1 SGHNT, CDR2 YYREEE (reference sequence). The CDR3 has 15 residues. The V segment lost 4 bases and the J segment 12 bases; nucleotides outside the gene matches: 13. For the CDR3, the DNA is TGTGCCAGCAGCGTGCGGGACAGGGGTGAAGTAGGGCAGTTCTTC. Translating gives CASSVRDRGEVGQFF.

The chain combines TRBV7-9 with TRBJ1-2, with 12 bases aligning to TRBD1. J was trimmed by 6 bases and V by 10 bases; bases with no gene match: 6. The germline CDR1 and CDR2 sequences are SEHNR and FQNEAQ (reference sequence). The CDR3 loop spans 13 amino acids. The CDR3 is CAIEGQGANGYTF. As DNA, the CDR3 is TGTGCCATTGAGGGACAGGGGGCGAATGGCTACACCTTC. The variable domain in full, completed from reference TRBV7-9 and TRBJ1-2, reads DTGVSQNPRHKITKRGQNVTFRCDPISEHNRLYWYRQTLGQGPEFLTYFQNEAQLEKSRLLSDRFSAERPKGSFSTLEIQRTEQGDSAMYLCAIEGQGANGYTFGSGTRLTVV.

This chain joins TRBV4-1 and TRBJ2-5; D is ambiguous. Germline V gives CDR1 MGHRA, CDR2 YSYEKL. V was cut by 0 bases and J by 7 bases, with 15 bases left in between. The CDR3 is 15 residues long. The CDR3 DNA follows: TGCGCCAGCAGCCAAGAGGTAACTGTCCACGGGACCCAGTACTTC. It codes for CASSQEVTVHGTQYF.

This clone was seen only once. The CDR3 DNA follows: TGCAGCCTCCGGACAGGCAACACCGGGGAGCTGTTTTTT. Translation gives CSLRTGNTGELFF. V usage is TRBV29-1 and J usage is TRBJ2-2; 7 bases are shared with TRBD1. From germline, CDR1 is SQVTM and CDR2 ANQGSEA. Germline trimming cut 8 bases from V and 2 bases from J; bases unmatched to any gene: 5. This CDR3 is 13 amino acids long.